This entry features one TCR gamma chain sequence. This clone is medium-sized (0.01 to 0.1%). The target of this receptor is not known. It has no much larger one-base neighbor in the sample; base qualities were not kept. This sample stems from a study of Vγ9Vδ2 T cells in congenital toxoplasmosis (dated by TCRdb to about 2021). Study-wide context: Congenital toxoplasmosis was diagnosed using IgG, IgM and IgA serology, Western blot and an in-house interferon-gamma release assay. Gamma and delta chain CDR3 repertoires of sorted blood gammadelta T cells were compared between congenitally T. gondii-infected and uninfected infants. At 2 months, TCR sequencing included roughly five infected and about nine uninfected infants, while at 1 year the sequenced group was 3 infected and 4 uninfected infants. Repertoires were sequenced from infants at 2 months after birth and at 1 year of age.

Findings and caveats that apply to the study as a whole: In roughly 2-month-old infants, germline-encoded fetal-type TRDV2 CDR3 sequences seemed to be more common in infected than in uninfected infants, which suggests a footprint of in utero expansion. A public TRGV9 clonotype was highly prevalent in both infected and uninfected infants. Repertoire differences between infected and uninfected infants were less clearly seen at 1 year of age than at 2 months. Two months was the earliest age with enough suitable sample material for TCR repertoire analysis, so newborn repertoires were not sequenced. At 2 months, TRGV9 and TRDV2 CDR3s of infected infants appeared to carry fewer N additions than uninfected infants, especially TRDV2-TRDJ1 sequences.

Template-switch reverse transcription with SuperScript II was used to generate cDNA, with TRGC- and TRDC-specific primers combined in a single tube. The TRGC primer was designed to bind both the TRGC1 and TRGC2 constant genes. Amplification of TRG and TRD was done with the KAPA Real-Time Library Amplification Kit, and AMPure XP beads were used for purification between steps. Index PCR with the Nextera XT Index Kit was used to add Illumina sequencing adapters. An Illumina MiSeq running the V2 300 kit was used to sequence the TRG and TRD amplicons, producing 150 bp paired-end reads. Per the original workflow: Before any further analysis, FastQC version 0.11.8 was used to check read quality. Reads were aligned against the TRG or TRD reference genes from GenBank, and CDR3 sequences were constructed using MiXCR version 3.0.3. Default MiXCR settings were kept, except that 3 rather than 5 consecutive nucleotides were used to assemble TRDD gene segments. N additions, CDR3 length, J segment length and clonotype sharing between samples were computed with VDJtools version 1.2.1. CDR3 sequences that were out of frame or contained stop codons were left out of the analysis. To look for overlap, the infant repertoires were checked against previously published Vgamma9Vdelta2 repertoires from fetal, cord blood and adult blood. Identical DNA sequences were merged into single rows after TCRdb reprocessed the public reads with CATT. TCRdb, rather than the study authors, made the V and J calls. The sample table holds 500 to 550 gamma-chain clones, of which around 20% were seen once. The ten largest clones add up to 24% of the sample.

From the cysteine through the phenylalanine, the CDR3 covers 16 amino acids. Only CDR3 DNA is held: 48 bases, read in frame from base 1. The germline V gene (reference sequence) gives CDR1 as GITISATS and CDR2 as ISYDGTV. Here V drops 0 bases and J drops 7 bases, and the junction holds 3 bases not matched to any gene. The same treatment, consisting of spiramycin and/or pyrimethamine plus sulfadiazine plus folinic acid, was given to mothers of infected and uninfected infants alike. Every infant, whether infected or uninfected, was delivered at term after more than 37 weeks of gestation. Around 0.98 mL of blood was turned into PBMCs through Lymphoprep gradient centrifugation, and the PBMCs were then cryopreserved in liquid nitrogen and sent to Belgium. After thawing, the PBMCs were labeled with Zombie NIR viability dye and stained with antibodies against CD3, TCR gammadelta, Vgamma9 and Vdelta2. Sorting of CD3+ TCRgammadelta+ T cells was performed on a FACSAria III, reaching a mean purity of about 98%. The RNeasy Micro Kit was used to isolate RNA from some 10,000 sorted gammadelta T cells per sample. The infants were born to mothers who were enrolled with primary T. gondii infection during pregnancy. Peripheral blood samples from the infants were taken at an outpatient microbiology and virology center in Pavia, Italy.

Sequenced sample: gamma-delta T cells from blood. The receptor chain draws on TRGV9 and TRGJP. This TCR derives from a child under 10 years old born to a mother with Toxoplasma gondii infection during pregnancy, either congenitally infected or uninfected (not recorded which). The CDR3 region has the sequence CALWEVTELGKKIKVF. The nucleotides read TGTGCCTTGTGGGAGGTGACGGAGTTGGGCAAAAAAATCAAGGTATTT.